These 28 T cell receptor beta chains were sequenced from one sample in a study of T cell responses to AZD1222 COVID-19 vaccine. Generated by immunoSEQ multiplex PCR, the TCRdb table keeps only in-frame clones and is missing some. The sample contains 43,000 or so clones, roughly 88% of which appear only once. The material sequenced was peripheral blood, taken 28 days after the second AZD1222 dose. Every receptor here comes from an adult who received the AZD1222 COVID-19 vaccine.

The chain recombines TRBV28 with TRBJ2-7; weak D call: TRBD1 (6 bases). The ends were cut back, 7 bases at V and 7 bases at J, with 17 bases in the middle. Germline V gene sequence: CDR1 MDHEN, CDR2 SYDVKM. CDR3 length: 13 amino acids. DNA for the CDR3: TGTGCCAGCAATATACAGGGATCTCGGGAGCAGTACTTC. The encoded protein is CASNIQGSREQYF.

The chain carries TRBV19 and TRBJ1-6; 11 bases fit TRBD1. V trimming: 6 bases; J trimming: 1 base; junction bases outside the gene matches: 5. Germline values: CDR1 LNHDA, CDR2 SQIVND (reference sequence). The CDR3 runs 17 residues. The CDR3 sequence: CASSGQGAVSYNSPLHF. The CDR3 DNA is TGTGCCAGTAGCGGACAGGGGGCAGTATCCTATAATTCACCCCTCCACTTT. The complete variable domain, with remaining parts taken from reference TRBV19 and TRBJ1-6, reads DGGITQSPKYLFRKEGQNVTLSCEQNLNHDAMYWYRQDPGQGLRLIYYSQIVNDFQKGDIAEGYSVSREKKESFPLTVTSAQKNPTAFYLCASSGQGAVSYNSPLHFGNGTRLTVT.

V is TRBV19 and J is TRBJ1-1; D perhaps matches TRBD1 (6 bases). CDR3 length: 14 residues. CDR1 and CDR2 (germline): LNHDA, SQIVND (reference sequence). Trimming shortened V by 4 bases and J by 2 bases, and 11 bases separated the two germline ends. CDR3 region: CASSTRQENTEAFF. The CDR3 DNA reads as TGTGCCAGTAGTACCCGACAGGAAAACACTGAAGCTTTCTTT.

This chain joins TRBV6-5 and TRBJ1-3; D perhaps matches TRBD1 (6 bases). The V end lost 10 bases, the J end lost 2 bases, and 15 bases lay between the germline ends. The CDR3 is 14 amino acids. CDR1 and CDR2 (germline): MNHEY, SVGAGI. Here the CDR3 DNA reads TGTGCCACCCAATTAAGGACAGCTGGAAACACCATATATTTT. It yields the protein CATQLRTAGNTIYF.

J is TRBJ1-6 and V is TRBV5-8; TRBD1 might be the D (5 bases). The CDR3 has 14 residues. The germline V gene has CDR1 SGHTS and CDR2 YDEGEE. V was cut by 3 bases and J by 7 bases, with 11 bases left in between. CDR3 bases: TGTGCCAGCAGCTCGGGACGGGTAAATTCACCCCTCCACTTT. Amino acids: CASSSGRVNSPLHF.

This rearrangement joins TRBV5-4 to TRBJ1-3; D not resolved. The CDR3 contains 16 residues. Germline V gives CDR1 SGHNT, CDR2 YYREEE (reference sequence). V was trimmed by 2 bases and J by 0 bases, leaving 12 bases between them. Here the CDR3 DNA reads TGTGCCAGCAGCTTTGGCGCTTTTAGCTCTGGAAACACCATATATTTT. Its protein product is CASSFGAFSSGNTIYF.

V gene TRBV12-5 combines with J gene TRBJ2-3; D gene unclear. Trimming removed 9 bases at V and 3 bases at J, with 7 bases between. Germline V gives CDR1 LGHNT, CDR2 FRNRAP. The CDR3 length is 11 residues. The CDR3 spells CASGRTDTQYF. The DNA for the CDR3 is TGTGCTAGCGGGCGTACAGATACGCAGTATTTT.

The chain combines TRBV14 with TRBJ1-6; tentative D call: TRBD1 (5 bases). V lost 4 bases to trimming and J lost 4 bases, with 14 bases between them. The CDR3 spans 16 residues. The germline V gene encodes CDR1 SGHDN and CDR2 FVKESK. CDR3 nucleotide sequence: TGTGCCAGCAGCCGGGACGGCAGGACTTATAATTCACCCCTCCACTTT. This gives the protein CASSRDGRTYNSPLHF.

This clone was seen a handful of times. The V call is TRBV4-3, the J call TRBJ2-7; 8 bases map to TRBD1. Germline values: CDR1 LGHNA, CDR2 YSLEER. This CDR3 comprises 15 residues. V was pared by 2 bases and J by 5 bases, with 8 bases of the junction left unmatched. CDR3 DNA sequence: TGCGCCAGCAGCCAAACCAGGACAGGGTTCGACGAGCAGTACTTC. Protein sequence: CASSQTRTGFDEQYF.

The chain carries TRBV11-2 and TRBJ1-1; a weak D match, TRBD1 (5 bases). V shed 5 bases and J shed 7 bases, with 11 bases lying between them. Germline values: CDR1 SGHAT, CDR2 FQNNGV. CDR3 length equals 12 residues. The CDR3 DNA reads as TGTGCCAGCAGCCCTGGGGGACTTGAAGCTTTCTTT. Protein sequence: CASSPGGLEAFF.

The V gene is TRBV4-2, the J gene TRBJ2-1; 8 bases fit TRBD2. The germline V gene has CDR1 LGHNA and CDR2 YNFKEQ. The CDR3 is made up of 16 amino acids. J was trimmed by 5 bases and V by 4 bases; bases with no gene match: 10. The CDR3 coding sequence is TGTGCCAGCAGCCTGGGTGGGAGACTAGCGAACAATGAGCAGTTCTTC. Encoded protein: CASSLGGRLANNEQFF.

The chain employs TRBV19 and TRBJ1-1; TRBD1 matches at 9 bases. Germline V gene data show CDR1 as LNHDA and CDR2 as SQIVND (reference sequence). The V segment lost 4 bases and the J segment 1 base; nucleotides outside the gene matches: 4. This CDR3 has 15 amino acids. The CDR3 reads CASSTRTGANTEAFF. The CDR3 DNA is TGTGCCAGTAGTACACGGACAGGGGCGAACACTGAAGCTTTCTTT. Using reference TRBV19 and TRBJ1-1 for the parts outside the CDR3, the full variable domain is DGGITQSPKYLFRKEGQNVTLSCEQNLNHDAMYWYRQDPGQGLRLIYYSQIVNDFQKGDIAEGYSVSREKKESFPLTVTSAQKNPTAFYLCASSTRTGANTEAFFGQGTRLTVV.

V gene TRBV7-2 combines with J gene TRBJ1-2, with D hard to call. Trimming stripped 2 bases from V and 0 bases from J, with 7 bases between. Germline V lookup: CDR1 SGHTA, CDR2 FQGNSA. The CDR3 consists of 14 residues. The CDR3 sequence: CASSLQDTNYGYTF. As DNA, the CDR3 is TGTGCCAGCAGCTTACAGGATACTAACTATGGCTACACCTTC.

V usage is TRBV19 and J usage is TRBJ1-1; no clear D gene. From germline, CDR1 is LNHDA and CDR2 SQIVND (reference sequence). V gave up 5 bases and J gave up 1 base, with 11 bases separating them. The CDR3 consists of 14 residues. The CDR3 is CASSSRTENTEAFF. The CDR3 coding sequence is TGTGCCAGTAGTTCCCGGACGGAGAACACTGAAGCTTTCTTT.

The chain joins TRBV19 to TRBJ2-5; possible D gene TRBD2, 6 bases. Germline CDR1 reads LNHDA; CDR2 reads SQIVND (reference sequence). Trimming cost V 5 bases and J 3 bases, with 13 bases left between them. The CDR3 is made up of 14 amino acids. CDR3 sequence (DNA): TGTGCCAGTAGTTCTATGGCTAGCGAAGAGACCCAGTACTTC. Its protein is CASSSMASEETQYF.

This sequence joins TRBV4-3 and TRBJ1-1; 7 bases fit TRBD1. Germline trimming cut 7 bases from V and 6 bases from J; bases unmatched to any gene: 11. Germline values: CDR1 LGHNA, CDR2 YSLEER. CDR3 length: 14 amino acids. The CDR3 coding sequence is TGCGCCAGCACTCTGGACAGGACCGTACCTGAAGCTTTCTTT. This gives the protein CASTLDRTVPEAFF.

The V gene is TRBV5-1, the J gene TRBJ2-2, with 11 bases matching TRBD1. V lost 4 bases and J lost 1; bases outside the gene matches: 12. Germline CDR1 SGHRS, CDR2 YFSETQ. This CDR3 is built from 19 residues. This CDR3 is CASSRSGRDRGRNTGELFF. The CDR3, as DNA: TGCGCCAGCAGCCGGTCCGGTCGGGACAGGGGGAGGAACACCGGGGAGCTGTTTTTT.

V and J are TRBV5-1 and TRBJ1-3; D is unclear. CDR1 and CDR2 (germline): SGHRS, YFSETQ. The CDR3 is 16 residues long. V lost 6 bases and J 0 bases, leaving 16 bases between the germline ends. Here the CDR3 DNA reads TGCGCCAGCACGACACACCCTGCGAGCTCTGGAAACACCATATATTTT. It encodes CASTTHPASSGNTIYF.

V gene TRBV5-1 combines with J gene TRBJ2-3; 7 bases align to TRBD1. The CDR3 is 16 residues long. The junction had 8 bases not matched to a gene; V was cut back by 2 bases and J by 2 bases. The germline CDR1 and CDR2 sequences are SGHRS and YFSETQ. The DNA for the CDR3 is TGCGCCAGCAGCTTACAGGGGAGAGGGGTCACAGATACGCAGTATTTT. It yields the protein CASSLQGRGVTDTQYF.

This chain links TRBV6-5 with TRBJ1-2; maybe TRBD1 (6 bases). The V gene's germline CDR1 is MNHEY and CDR2 SVGAGI. Trimming stripped 6 bases from V and 8 bases from J, with 13 bases between. This CDR3 spans 12 amino acids. The chain's CDR3 is CASSFRGRGYTF. CDR3 bases: TGTGCCAGCAGCTTCCGGGGGCGAGGCTACACCTTC.

The J gene is TRBJ2-5, the V gene TRBV7-2; TRBD2 might be the D (5 bases). The CDR3 consists of 15 residues. V was clipped by 1 base and J by 5 bases, with 14 bases between them. The germline CDR1 and CDR2 sequences are SGHTA and FQGNSA. The CDR3 is CASSLGTGLFETQYF. CDR3 nucleotide sequence: TGTGCCAGCAGCTTAGGGACTGGGTTATTCGAGACCCAGTACTTC.

The chain is built from TRBV30 and TRBJ1-5, with D possibly matching TRBD1 (5 bases). Per the germline V gene, CDR1 is GTSNPN and CDR2 is SVGIG (reference sequence). The CDR3 spans 15 residues. The V and J ends lost 3 bases and 1 base respectively, with 13 bases between them. CDR3 DNA sequence: TGTGCCTGGAGCTTCGGGAGGACAAGCAATCAGCCCCAGCATTTT. This sequence encodes CAWSFGRTSNQPQHF.

CDR3 protein: CASSSGGETEAFF. The CDR3 region has the DNA TGTGCCAGCAGCTCAGGGGGCGAGACTGAAGCTTTCTTT. This rearrangement joins TRBV11-3 to TRBJ1-1; TRBD1 agrees at 8 bases. J lost 5 bases, V lost 4 bases, and 3 bases had no gene match. This CDR3 spans 13 amino acids. The germline V gene has CDR1 SGHNT and CDR2 YENEEA.

Only one count was recorded for this clone. The gene calls are TRBV11-2 and TRBJ2-6; possibly TRBD1 for D (5 bases). The CDR3 is 15 residues long. Between the trimmed V and J ends, which lost 0 bases and 2 bases, there was a span of 5 bases. Germline V gives CDR1 SGHAT, CDR2 FQNNGV. In DNA form, the CDR3 reads TGTGCCAGCAGCTTAGACAGGGCTGGGGCCAACGTCCTGACTTTC. This codes for CASSLDRAGANVLTF.

V usage is TRBV7-2 and J usage is TRBJ2-7, with D possibly being TRBD1 (5 bases). CDR1 and CDR2 from the germline V gene are SGHTA and FQGNSA. Trimming removed 5 bases at V and 0 bases at J, with 8 bases between. The CDR3 length is 13 residues. CDR3: CASSATVSYEQYF. CDR3 nucleotide sequence: TGTGCCAGCAGCGCGACAGTCTCCTACGAGCAGTACTTC. Full variable domain (outside the CDR3, taken from reference TRBV7-2 and TRBJ2-7): GAGVSQSPSNKVTEKGKDVELRCDPISGHTALYWYRQSLGQGLEFLIYFQGNSAPDKSGLPSDRFSAERTGGSVSTLTIQRTQQEDSAVYLCASSATVSYEQYFGPGTRLTVT.

V is TRBV3-1 (or the pseudogene TRBV3-2) and J is TRBJ2-2; TRBD1 or TRBD2 may be the D gene (5 bases each). Germline-derived CDR1 and CDR2 are LGHDT and YNNKEL (reference sequence). The V and J ends lost 1 base and 6 bases respectively, with 9 bases between them. This CDR3 contains 14 residues. CDR3 DNA sequence: TGTGCCAGCAGCCAAGGTCGGGGACCCGGGGAGCTGTTTTTT. Translation gives CASSQGRGPGELFF.

In its sample, this clone was seen once. The rearrangement links TRBV7-4 to TRBJ1-5; 8 nucleotides line up with TRBD1. This CDR3 is 17 amino acids long. The germline V gene encodes CDR1 SGHVT and CDR2 SQSDAQ. The trim removed 1 base at V and 4 bases at J, leaving 9 bases unmatched. The CDR3 DNA is TGTGCCAGCAGCTTAGACGGTGAGACAGGGGAGAATCAGCCCCAGCATTTT. It translates to CASSLDGETGENQPQHF.

The chain employs TRBV12-3 or TRBV12-4 and TRBJ1-2, with a possible D match to TRBD1 (5 bases). Trimming took 2 bases from V and 11 from J, leaving 15 bases between them. The CDR3 is 13 amino acids. The CDR3 DNA follows: TGTGCCAGCAGTTTAAGCAGGGAAGGACGGTACACCTTC. Translating it yields CASSLSREGRYTF.